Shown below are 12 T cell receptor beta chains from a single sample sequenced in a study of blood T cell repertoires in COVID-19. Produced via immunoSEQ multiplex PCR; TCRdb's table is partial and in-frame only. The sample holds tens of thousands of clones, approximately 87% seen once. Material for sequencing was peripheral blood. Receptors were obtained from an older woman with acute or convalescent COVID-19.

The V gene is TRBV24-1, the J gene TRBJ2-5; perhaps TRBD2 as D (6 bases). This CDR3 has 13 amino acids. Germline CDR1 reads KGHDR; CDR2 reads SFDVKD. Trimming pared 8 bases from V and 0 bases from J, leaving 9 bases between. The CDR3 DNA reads TGTGCCACCACCGCGGGACACCAAGAGACCCAGTACTTC. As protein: CATTAGHQETQYF.

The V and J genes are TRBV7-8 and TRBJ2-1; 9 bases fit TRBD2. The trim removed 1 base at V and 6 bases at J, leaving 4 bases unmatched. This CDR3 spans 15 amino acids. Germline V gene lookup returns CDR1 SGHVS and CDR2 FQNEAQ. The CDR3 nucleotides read TGTGCCAGCAGCTTAGATATGCGGGAGGGCAATGAGCAGTTCTTC. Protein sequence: CASSLDMREGNEQFF. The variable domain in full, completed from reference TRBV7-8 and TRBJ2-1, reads GAGVSQSPRYKVAKRGQDVALRCDPISGHVSLFWYQQALGQGPEFLTYFQNEAQLDKSGLPSDRFFAERPEGSVSTLKIQRTQQEDSAVYLCASSLDMREGNEQFFGPGTRLTVL.

This CDR3 is CASSFVLAEAFF. The CDR3 nucleotides read TGTGCCAGCAGCTTTGTCTTAGCCGAAGCTTTCTTT. V usage is TRBV11-2 and J usage is TRBJ1-1; D call uncertain. CDR3 size: 12 residues. The ends were cut back, 3 bases at V and 8 bases at J, with 10 bases in the middle. Germline CDR1 is SGHAT and CDR2 is FQNNGV.

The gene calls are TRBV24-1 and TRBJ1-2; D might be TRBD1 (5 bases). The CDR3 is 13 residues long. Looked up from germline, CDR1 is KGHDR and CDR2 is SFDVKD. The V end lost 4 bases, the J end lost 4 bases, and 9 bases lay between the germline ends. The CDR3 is CATSETGTYGYTF. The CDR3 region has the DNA TGTGCCACCAGTGAAACAGGAACCTATGGCTACACCTTC.

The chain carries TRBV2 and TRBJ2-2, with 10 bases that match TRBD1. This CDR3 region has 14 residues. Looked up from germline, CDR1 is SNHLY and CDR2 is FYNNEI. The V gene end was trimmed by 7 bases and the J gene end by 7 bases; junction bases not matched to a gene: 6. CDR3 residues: CASMTGGAGGELFF. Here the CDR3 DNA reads TGTGCCAGCATGACAGGGGGCGCGGGCGGGGAGCTGTTTTTT.

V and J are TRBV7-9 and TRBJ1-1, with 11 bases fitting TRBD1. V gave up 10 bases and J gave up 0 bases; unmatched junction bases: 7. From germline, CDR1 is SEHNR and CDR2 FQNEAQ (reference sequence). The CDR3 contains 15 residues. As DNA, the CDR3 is TGTGCCACTAAAGGGACAGGGGGACTGAACACTGAAGCTTTCTTT. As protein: CATKGTGGLNTEAFF.

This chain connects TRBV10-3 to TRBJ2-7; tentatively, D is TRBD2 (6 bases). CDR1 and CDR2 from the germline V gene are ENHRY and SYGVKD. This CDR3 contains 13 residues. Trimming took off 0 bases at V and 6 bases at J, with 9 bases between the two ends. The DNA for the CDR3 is TGTGCCATCAGTGAGTCCGGGACTCCCGAGCAGTACGTC. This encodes CAISESGTPEQYV.

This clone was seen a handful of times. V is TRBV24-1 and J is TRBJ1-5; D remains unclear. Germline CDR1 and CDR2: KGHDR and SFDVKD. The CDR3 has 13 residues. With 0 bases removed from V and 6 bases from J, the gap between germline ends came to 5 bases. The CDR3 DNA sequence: TGTGCCACCAGTGATTTGCCGGGTCAGCCCCAGCATTTT. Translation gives CATSDLPGQPQHF.

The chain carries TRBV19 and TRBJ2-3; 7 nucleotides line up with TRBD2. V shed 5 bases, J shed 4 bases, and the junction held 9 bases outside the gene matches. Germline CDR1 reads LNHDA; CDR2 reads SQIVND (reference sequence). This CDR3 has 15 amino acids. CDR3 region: CASSLRLASPDTQYF. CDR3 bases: TGTGCCAGTAGTTTACGACTAGCTTCCCCAGATACGCAGTATTTT. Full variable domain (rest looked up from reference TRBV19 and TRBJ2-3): DGGITQSPKYLFRKEGQNVTLSCEQNLNHDAMYWYRQDPGQGLRLIYYSQIVNDFQKGDIAEGYSVSREKKESFPLTVTSAQKNPTAFYLCASSLRLASPDTQYFGPGTRLTVL.

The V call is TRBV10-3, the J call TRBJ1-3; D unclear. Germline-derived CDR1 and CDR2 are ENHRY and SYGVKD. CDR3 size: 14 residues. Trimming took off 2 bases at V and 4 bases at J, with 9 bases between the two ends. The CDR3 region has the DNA TGTGCCATCAGTGAGGGGAGGGAAGGAAACACCATATATTTT. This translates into CAISEGREGNTIYF.

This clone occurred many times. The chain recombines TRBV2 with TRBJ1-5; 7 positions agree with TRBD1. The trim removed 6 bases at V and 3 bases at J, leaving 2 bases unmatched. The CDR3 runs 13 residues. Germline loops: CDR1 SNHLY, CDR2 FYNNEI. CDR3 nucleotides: TGTGCCAGCAGCCAGGGGGTCAATCAGCCCCAGCATTTT. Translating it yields CASSQGVNQPQHF.

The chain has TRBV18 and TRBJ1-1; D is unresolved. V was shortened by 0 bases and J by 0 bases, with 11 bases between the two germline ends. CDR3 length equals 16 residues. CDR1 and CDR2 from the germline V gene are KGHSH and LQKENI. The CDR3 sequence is CASSPPVQRMNTEAFF. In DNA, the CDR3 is TGTGCCAGCTCACCACCCGTCCAGCGGATGAACACTGAAGCTTTCTTT. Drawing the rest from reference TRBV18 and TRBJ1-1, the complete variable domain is NAGVMQNPRHLVRRRGQEARLRCSPMKGHSHVYWYRQLPEEGLKFMVYLQKENIIDESGMPKERFSAEFPKEGPSILRIQQVVRGDSAAYFCASSPPVQRMNTEAFFGQGTRLTVV.